This entry lists 20 T cell receptor beta chains sequenced from one sample in a study of Graves' ophthalmopathy and Graves' hyperthyroidism listed by TCRdb under 2018. The reads were generated on an Illumina HiSeq 2000. TCR beta CDR3 regions were amplified from RNA transcripts for repertoire sequencing. The first round was an RT-PCR using HTBI primers with the Qiagen OneStep RT-PCR kit, and this first round was followed by a second-round multiplex PCR, then size selection and purification. Using fastp at Q25 and MiXCR, TCRdb reprocessed the public reads and kept productive beta chains. For every CDR3 protein sequence, its rows merge into one entry that carries the most common genes and DNA. For this sample there are a few hundred thousand distinct CDR3 sequences; approximately 35% appear just once. The biggest ten clones account for about 4.6% of the sample. The sequencing input was peripheral blood or thyroid tissue (not recorded which). The receptors here all came from an adult man with Graves' hyperthyroidism.

At least ten counts were recorded for this clonotype. The J gene is TRBJ2-7, the V gene TRBV7-2, with D possibly TRBD2 on 6 matching bases. This CDR3 comprises 15 residues. Germline CDR1 SGHTA, CDR2 FQGNSA. Deletions cut 4 bases from V and 1 base from J, with 14 bases between. This CDR3 is CASSSLALASYEQYF. CDR3 bases: TGTGCCAGCAGCTCCCTAGCGCTGGCGTCCTACGAGCAGTACTTC.

In regard to this clonotype: A read error may explain this, as a much larger clone is one base away. The chain recombines TRBV6-1 with TRBJ2-7, with 7 bases aligning to TRBD1. Germline values: CDR1 MNHNS, CDR2 SASEGT. This CDR3 spans 15 amino acids. CDR3 region: CASSYSGTVSYGQYF. The DNA for the CDR3 is TGTGCCAGCAGTTACTCCGGGACAGTATCCTACGGGCAGTACTTC.

V usage is TRBV7-6 and J usage is TRBJ1-1; D call uncertain. The germline V and J ends were trimmed by 6 bases and 6 bases, with 5 bases remaining between them. Germline lookup yields CDR1 SGHVS and CDR2 FNYEAQ. This CDR3 comprises 10 residues. The CDR3 protein is CASSFPEAFF. The CDR3 bases are TGTGCCAGCAGTTTCCCTGAAGCTTTCTTT.

V usage is TRBV7-2 and J usage is TRBJ2-5; tentative D call: TRBD1 (6 bases). CDR1 is SGHTA, CDR2 FQGNSA, per germline. V was pared by 5 bases and J by 5 bases, with 15 bases between. The CDR3 has 14 residues. The CDR3 region is CASSLGTQPETQYF. The CDR3 bases are TGTGCCAGCAGCCTAGGGACACAACCGGAGACCCAGTACTTC.

This clonotype was counted at least ten times. The rearrangement joins TRBV29-1 to TRBJ2-7, with TRBD2 matching 10 bases. This CDR3 contains 15 residues. Per germline, CDR1 SQVTM and CDR2 ANQGSEA. V lost 7 bases and J lost 5; bases outside the gene matches: 14. The CDR3 nucleotides are TGCAGCGCAGAGGGGGCTAGCGGGAGTATCAACGAGCAGTACTTC. It yields the protein CSAEGASGSINEQYF.

The chain is built from TRBV10-2 and TRBJ2-6, with D tentatively TRBD2 (5 bases). The CDR3 extends over 15 amino acids. Germline CDR1 and CDR2: WSHSY and SAAADI. The V and J ends lost 3 bases and 2 bases respectively, with 8 bases between them. The CDR3 region has the DNA TGCGCCAGCAGTGATGACGGGGCTGGGGCCAACGTCCTGACTTTC. Its protein is CASSDDGAGANVLTF.

This clonotype has at least ten counts. V usage is TRBV7-8 and J usage is TRBJ2-7; D possibly uses TRBD1 or TRBD2 (6 bases each). This CDR3 has 17 residues. The germline V gene encodes CDR1 SGHVS and CDR2 FQNEAQ. The V end lost 3 bases, the J end lost 3 bases, and 21 bases lay between the germline ends. CDR3 loop: CASSFGGRGSRGYEQYF. In nucleotides, the CDR3 is TGTGCCAGCAGCTTCGGGGGTAGGGGGAGTCGCGGCTACGAGCAGTACTTC.

The V gene is TRBV13, the J gene TRBJ1-4, with 9 positions matching TRBD1. The V gene end was trimmed by 5 bases and the J gene end by 5 bases; junction bases not matched to a gene: 6. The CDR3 has 15 amino acids. Germline V gene lookup returns CDR1 PRHDT and CDR2 FYEKMQ (reference sequence). CDR3 protein: CASSASGQGNEKLFF. For the CDR3, the DNA is TGTGCCAGCAGCGCGTCGGGACAGGGAAATGAAAAACTGTTTTTT.

This clonotype was observed a few times. The V call is TRBV28, the J call TRBJ2-7, with D possibly being TRBD1 or TRBD2 (5 bases each). Germline V gene lookup returns CDR1 MDHEN and CDR2 SYDVKM. The CDR3 length is 14 residues. V shed 3 bases and J shed 4 bases, with 13 bases lying between them. CDR3 region: CASSFYGTGYEQYF. DNA of the CDR3: TGTGCCAGCAGTTTTTACGGGACCGGGTACGAGCAGTACTTC.

Worth noting for this clonotype: A much more abundant neighbour one base away suggests this may be a read error. The V call is TRBV5-4, the J call TRBJ1-1; TRBD1 aligns across 7 bases. Germline assignment: CDR1 SGHNT and CDR2 YYREEE (reference sequence). The CDR3 totals 17 residues. The trim removed 4 bases at V and 6 bases at J, leaving 18 bases unmatched. CDR3: CASSPAQRSGGRAEAFF. DNA for the CDR3: TGTGCCAGCAGCCCCGCCCAACGATCAGGGGGACGGGCTGAAGCTTTCTTT.

The V call is TRBV7-9, the J call TRBJ2-3; 7 bases are shared with TRBD2. Germline V lookup: CDR1 SEHNR, CDR2 FQNEAQ (reference sequence). Germline trimming cut 2 bases from V and 6 bases from J; bases unmatched to any gene: 5. This CDR3 has 14 residues. This CDR3 reads CASSLTGGMDTQYF. CDR3 in DNA: TGTGCCAGCAGCTTAACGGGGGGTATGGATACGCAGTATTTT.

The CDR3 sequence is CASSFSRTGGLYGYTF. Here the CDR3 DNA reads TGTGCCAGCAGTTTTTCTAGGACAGGGGGACTCTATGGCTACACCTTC. This chain uses TRBV12-3 or TRBV12-4 with TRBJ1-2; 10 nucleotides align to TRBD1. The CDR3 extends over 16 amino acids. Trimming cost V 3 bases and J 4 bases; bases outside gene matches: 8.

V and J are TRBV6-5 and TRBJ1-1, with D uncertain. V dropped 0 bases and J dropped 4 bases, with 9 bases sitting between them. The CDR3 length is 14 residues. CDR1 is MNHEY and CDR2 is SVGAGI in the germline V gene. The CDR3 nucleotides read TGTGCCAGCAGTTACTCCGGACTAACCACTGAAGCTTTCTTT. It yields the protein CASSYSGLTTEAFF.

This clonotype was counted only a few times. J is TRBJ2-2 and V is TRBV13; 8 nucleotides line up with TRBD2. Germline V gene lookup returns CDR1 PRHDT and CDR2 FYEKMQ (reference sequence). The CDR3 has 15 amino acids. The J segment lost 6 bases and the V segment lost 6 bases, leaving 9 bases of the junction unmatched. CDR3 loop: CASRPGLDLPGELFF. CDR3 DNA: TGTGCCAGCAGGCCGGGACTAGATCTTCCCGGGGAGCTGTTTTTT.

This clonotype turned up a few times. This rearrangement joins TRBV4-1 to TRBJ1-5; TRBD1 matches 7 bases. Germline values: CDR1 MGHRA, CDR2 YSYEKL. The CDR3 is made up of 19 amino acids. J was trimmed by 0 bases and V by 0 bases; bases with no gene match: 11. CDR3 protein: CASSQDGYRGVVSNQPQHF. DNA for the CDR3: TGCGCCAGCAGCCAAGATGGGTACAGGGGAGTAGTTAGCAATCAGCCCCAGCATTTT.

Concerning this clonotype: A much more abundant neighbour one base away suggests this may be a read error. This chain connects TRBV12-5 to TRBJ2-6; TRBD1 aligns across 8 bases. The CDR3 covers 15 residues. The germline CDR1 and CDR2 sequences are LGHNT and FRNRAP. The CDR3 here is CASGFGQGETNVPTF. The DNA of the CDR3 is TGTGCTAGTGGGTTCGGACAGGGTGAGACCAACGTCCCGACTTTC. Looking up the rest from reference TRBV12-5 and TRBJ2-6 gives the full variable domain: DARVTQTPRHKVTEMGQEVTMRCQPILGHNTVFWYRQTMMQGLELLAYFRNRAPLDDSGMPKDRFSAEMPDATLATLKIQPSEPRDSAVYFCASGFGQGETNVPTFGAGSRLTVL.

This clonotype has a count of ten or more. This rearrangement joins TRBV7-2 to TRBJ1-6; D possibly corresponds to TRBD1 (5 bases). CDR1 and CDR2 from the germline V gene are SGHTA and FQGNSA. There are 17 residues in the CDR3. The V end lost 1 base, the J end lost 2 bases, and 12 bases lay between the germline ends. The CDR3 DNA reads as TGTGCCAGCAGCTTAGTCGTAGGGGACGCCTATAATTCACCCCTCCACTTT. Its translation is CASSLVVGDAYNSPLHF.

The J gene is TRBJ1-1, the V gene TRBV29-1; D might be TRBD1 (5 bases). Germline V CDR1 and CDR2: SQVTM, ANQGSEA. V shed 8 bases and J shed 4 bases, with 14 bases lying between them. The CDR3 is 12 residues long. CDR3 amino acids: CSQPGRGTEAFF. In DNA, the CDR3 is TGCAGCCAACCGGGACGGGGCACTGAAGCTTTCTTT.

J is TRBJ2-5 and V is TRBV30; 10 nucleotides align to TRBD1. Per the germline V gene, CDR1 is GTSNPN and CDR2 is SVGIG (reference sequence). This CDR3 region has 16 residues. V was clipped by 2 bases and J by 1 base; unmatched bases: 7. Written as DNA, the CDR3 is TGTGCCTGGAGTACAGGGACAGGGGCGTTCCAAGAGACCCAGTACTTC. Its translation: CAWSTGTGAFQETQYF.

Concerning this clonotype itself: One junction end disagrees with the germline gene, perhaps due to a read error. The V and J genes are TRBV9 and TRBJ2-2; 8 bases are shared with TRBD1. This CDR3 spans 14 amino acids. CDR1 SGDLS and CDR2 YYNGEE come from the germline V gene. The CDR3 DNA sequence: TGTGCCAGCAGCCCGGGGACAGGAATCGGGGAGCCGTTTTTT. Translated, it gives CASSPGTGIGEPFF.